What follows are 21 T cell receptor beta chains derived from one specimen sequenced in a study of beta chain features in type 1 diabetes. Every bit of the isolated RNA underwent reverse transcription, so sequencing read expressed TCRB transcripts. Measured with immunoSEQ multiplex PCR; TCRdb has only the in-frame clones, and not every one. The sample records 350,000 to 400,000 clones, more than 13% being singletons. What was sequenced was naive CD4+ T cells from blood. These receptors were taken from a woman under 30 in good health.

The rearrangement uses TRBV9 and TRBJ1-1, with 7 bases identical to TRBD1. Trimming cost V 6 bases and J 4 bases; bases outside gene matches: 12. This CDR3 has 15 residues. Germline-derived CDR1 and CDR2 are SGDLS and YYNGEE. The CDR3 loop is CASKGQGGIRTEAFF. The CDR3 nucleotides read TGTGCCAGCAAGGGGCAGGGGGGAATCCGCACTGAAGCTTTCTTT.

This clone occurred a few times. The rearrangement joins TRBV30 to TRBJ1-2, with 8 positions matching TRBD1. Trimming at V came to 2 bases and at J to 4 bases, leaving 6 bases not matched to a gene. The CDR3 contains 14 residues. CDR1 GTSNPN and CDR2 SVGIG come from the germline V gene (reference sequence). This chain's CDR3 is CAWSQGAPIYGYTF. The CDR3 coding sequence is TGTGCCTGGAGTCAGGGGGCCCCTATCTATGGCTACACCTTC.

This sequence joins TRBV7-9 and TRBJ2-1, with a tentative D call TRBD1 (5 bases). The germline CDR1 and CDR2 sequences are SEHNR and FQNEAQ (reference sequence). This CDR3 region has 16 residues. Trimming stripped 5 bases from V and 4 bases from J, with 18 bases between. The CDR3 is CASSVSRVQSYNEQFF. CDR3 DNA: TGTGCCAGCAGCGTGTCCAGGGTCCAGTCTTACAATGAGCAGTTCTTC.

In this sample, this clone turned up a few times. The chain links TRBV29-1 to TRBJ2-1; 8 bases match TRBD2. The CDR3 runs 13 residues. Germline trimming cut 7 bases from V and 7 bases from J; bases unmatched to any gene: 9. CDR1 SQVTM and CDR2 ANQGSEA come from the germline V gene. The CDR3 protein is CSGEVAGRNEQFF. In DNA form, the CDR3 reads TGCAGCGGGGAGGTAGCGGGAAGGAATGAGCAGTTCTTC.

This clone was picked up a small number of times. This chain joins TRBV29-1 and TRBJ2-1; 8 nucleotides line up with TRBD2. The CDR3 extends over 14 amino acids. Losses at the gene ends were 5 bases for V and 5 bases for J; bases not matched to a gene: 8. The germline V gene has CDR1 SQVTM and CDR2 ANQGSEA. The CDR3 bases are TGCAGCGTTTCGACTAGCGTAGTTAACAATGAGCAGTTCTTC. Protein sequence: CSVSTSVVNNEQFF.

V and J are TRBV30 and TRBJ2-1, with TRBD2 identical over 7 bases. The germline V gene encodes CDR1 GTSNPN and CDR2 SVGIG (reference sequence). The CDR3 is 13 amino acids. Trimming cost V 2 bases and J 10 bases; bases outside gene matches: 8. CDR3 sequence: CAWSWGEGREQFF. The CDR3 bases are TGTGCCTGGAGTTGGGGGGAGGGCAGGGAGCAGTTCTTC.

The rearrangement joins TRBV7-2 to TRBJ2-5; 8 bases fit TRBD2. The CDR3 loop spans 14 amino acids. The ends lost 5 bases at V and 4 bases at J; junction bases unmatched: 6. CDR1 is SGHTA and CDR2 is FQGNSA in the germline V gene. CDR3 sequence: CASSLGGGGETQYF. The CDR3 nucleotides are TGTGCCAGCAGCCTCGGGGGGGGCGGAGAGACCCAGTACTTC.

This chain uses TRBV4-3 with TRBJ2-2, with 10 bases lining up with TRBD1. V gave up 3 bases and J gave up 4 bases; unmatched junction bases: 8. From germline, CDR1 is LGHNA and CDR2 YSLEER. The CDR3 has 17 amino acids. The CDR3 here is CASSQLTGQGITGELFF. In DNA form, the CDR3 reads TGCGCCAGCAGCCAGTTGACGGGACAGGGGATCACCGGGGAGCTGTTTTTT.

V is TRBV21-1 and J is TRBJ2-6; TRBD1 is the table's D call and was not checked against the DNA. TRBV21-1 is a documented pseudogene. The CDR3 is 16 amino acids. This CDR3 reads CASSTTGVSGANVLTF. CDR3 DNA sequence: TGTGCCAGCAGTACTACAGGGGTCTCTGGGGCCAACGTCCTGACTTTC.

The CDR3: CASSPKGLAGGPYEQYF. The CDR3 coding sequence is TGTGCCAGCTCACCAAAGGGACTAGCGGGAGGGCCTTACGAGCAGTACTTC. The chain couples TRBV18 to TRBJ2-7, with 16 bases that match TRBD2. The CDR3 runs to 17 residues. Trimming removed 2 bases from V and 4 bases from J; junction bases left unmatched: 5. The germline V gene encodes CDR1 KGHSH and CDR2 LQKENI.

The chain links TRBV14 to TRBJ2-7; 8 bases are a match to TRBD1. Germline CDR1 and CDR2: SGHDN and FVKESK. This CDR3 has 17 residues. The V gene end was trimmed by 3 bases and the J gene end by 0 bases; junction bases not matched to a gene: 10. The CDR3 coding sequence is TGTGCCAGCAGCCAGCCTCCTTCGACAGGGGCCTCCTACGAGCAGTACTTC. Amino acids: CASSQPPSTGASYEQYF.

This clone has more than one count but fewer than ten. V is TRBV30 and J is TRBJ2-1; D not certain. Germline V lookup: CDR1 GTSNPN, CDR2 SVGIG (reference sequence). The ends were cut back, 4 bases at V and 3 bases at J, with 7 bases in the middle. The CDR3 covers 12 residues. This chain's CDR3 is CAWNGLYNEQFF. CDR3 nucleotide sequence: TGTGCCTGGAATGGGCTCTACAATGAGCAGTTCTTC.

This clone has only a few counts. The chain carries TRBV5-6 and TRBJ2-7; D uncertain. CDR3 length: 12 amino acids. Per germline, CDR1 SGHDT and CDR2 YYEEEE. V was trimmed by 4 bases and J by 3 bases, leaving 8 bases between them. CDR3 amino acids: CASSRWSYEQYF. The CDR3 coding sequence is TGTGCCAGCAGCCGCTGGAGCTACGAGCAGTACTTC.

This clone was observed a handful of times. The rearrangement joins TRBV19 to TRBJ1-5, with 8 bases that match TRBD1. With V trimmed by 1 base and J by 11 bases, 10 bases remained unmatched. The CDR3 has 15 residues. In germline, CDR1 is LNHDA, CDR2 SQIVND (reference sequence). DNA of the CDR3: TGTGCCAGTAGTATAGGAGGGACAGGCATTAGGGCCCAGCATTTT. Protein: CASSIGGTGIRAQHF.

This clone was counted between two and nine times. One end of the junction fails to match germline, which may point to a read error. This chain uses TRBV13 with TRBJ2-7; tentatively, D is TRBD2 (5 bases). Germline V gene lookup returns CDR1 PRHDT and CDR2 FYEKMQ (reference sequence). The CDR3 runs 10 residues. This CDR3 reads CASPQREQYF. The CDR3 bases are TGTGCCAGCCCTCAAAGGGAGCAATACTTC.

The chain has TRBV28 and TRBJ2-7; weak D call: TRBD1 (6 bases). The germline V gene encodes CDR1 MDHEN and CDR2 SYDVKM. This CDR3 comprises 15 residues. The V gene lost 6 bases and the J gene lost 1 base, with 16 bases spanning the gap. Written as DNA, the CDR3 is TGTGCCAGCAGATACGATTATGGACAGTCCTACGAGCAGTACTTC. The encoded protein is CASRYDYGQSYEQYF.

This chain links TRBV30 with TRBJ2-6; no definite D call. Germline CDR1 reads GTSNPN; CDR2 reads SVGIG (reference sequence). V was clipped by 8 bases and J by 4 bases, with 15 bases between them. This CDR3 is built from 14 residues. CDR3 DNA sequence: TGTGCCCGGAACTTCGGGTTAGGGGCCAACGTCCTGACTTTC. Protein product: CARNFGLGANVLTF.

This clone came up a few times. The V gene is TRBV18, the J gene TRBJ2-3, with D uncertain. Germline CDR1 reads KGHSH; CDR2 reads LQKENI. The V and J ends lost 8 bases and 1 base respectively, with 10 bases between them. The CDR3 has 13 residues. This CDR3 reads CASASSGTDTQYF. The CDR3 DNA sequence: TGTGCCAGCGCATCATCGGGCACAGATACGCAGTATTTT.

The V gene is TRBV5-6, the J gene TRBJ2-7; D unresolved. The germline V gene encodes CDR1 SGHDT and CDR2 YYEEEE. The germline V and J ends were trimmed by 5 bases and 0 bases, with 6 bases remaining between them. The CDR3 spans 12 residues. In DNA form, the CDR3 reads TGTGCCAGCAGACGCAGCTCCTACGAGCAGTACTTC. Encoded protein: CASRRSSYEQYF.

V is TRBV11-2 and J is TRBJ1-4; D might be TRBD1 (6 bases). CDR3 length equals 16 residues. V was pared by 3 bases and J by 3 bases, with 14 bases between. Germline V CDR1 and CDR2: SGHAT, FQNNGV. In DNA form, the CDR3 reads TGTGCCAGCAGCTTCCGACAGGACTTGCCTAATGAAAAACTGTTTTTT. Translating it yields CASSFRQDLPNEKLFF.

J is TRBJ2-1 and V is TRBV5-4; maybe TRBD1 (9 bases). Trimming pared 4 bases from V and 7 bases from J, leaving 18 bases between. The germline CDR1 and CDR2 sequences are SGHNT and YYREEE (reference sequence). CDR3 length: 15 residues. The DNA for the CDR3 is TGTGCCAGCAGCCGGGGGGGACAGGGAAATAATGAGCAGTTCTTC. It specifies CASSRGGQGNNEQFF.